These 3 T cell receptor beta chains came from one sample sequenced in a study of shared T cell receptors in the human thymus. Libraries were prepared by immunoSEQ multiplex PCR; TCRdb keeps only in-frame clonotypes and omits some of them. The table lists about 380,000 clones, around 93% of them singletons. Sample: thymocytes. These receptors came from a human donor.

V gene TRBV14 combines with J gene TRBJ2-3; the D gene is possibly TRBD2 (5 bases). The CDR3 covers 16 residues. The germline V and J ends were trimmed by 4 bases and 0 bases, with 14 bases remaining between them. The germline gives CDR1 SGHDN, CDR2 FVKESK. The chain's CDR3 is CASSLPEGGSTDTQYF. The DNA of the CDR3 is TGTGCCAGCAGCCTCCCCGAGGGTGGGAGCACAGATACGCAGTATTTT.

The J gene is TRBJ2-3, the V gene TRBV4-1, with D perhaps given as TRBD1 or TRBD2 (6 bases each). Deletions cut 2 bases from V and 1 base from J, with 16 bases between. This CDR3 is 17 amino acids long. The V gene's germline CDR1 is MGHRA and CDR2 YSYEKL. The CDR3 sequence: CASSQPGLGGGTDTQYF. The CDR3 coding sequence is TGCGCCAGCAGCCAACCGGGCCTGGGGGGCGGCACAGATACGCAGTATTTT.

The chain has TRBV27 and TRBJ2-4; 8 nucleotides line up with TRBD1. The length of the CDR3 is 15 residues. Germline CDR1 is MNHEY and CDR2 is SMNVEV (reference sequence). V was clipped by 6 bases and J by 4 bases; unmatched bases: 8. The CDR3 sequence: CASRPGQGRKNIQYF. The CDR3 bases are TGTGCCAGCAGGCCTGGACAGGGCCGGAAAAACATTCAGTACTTC.